This note documents a single T cell receptor (beta chain) sequence. Its target is not known. The entry originates in a study of Ad26.COV2.S vaccination and SARS-CoV-2 variants. The study, taken as a whole, reports: Marked by substantial breadth, spike-specific CD8+ and CD4+ T cell responses were reportedly seen after vaccination.

Documented treatment: 15 to 20 received Ad26.COV2.S at low or high dose, single or two shots; about 5 received placebo; per-sample allocation not given. Collection of samples fell on day 63 after the first vaccine or placebo injection. The vaccine antigen was prefusion-stabilized Wuhan SARS-CoV-2 spike. Data came from immunoSEQ multiplex PCR; TCRdb stores just in-frame clones and leaves some out. The repertoire holds about 430,000 clones, with 75% to 95% as singletons. This CDR3 has 16 amino acids. The junction had 7 bases not matched to a gene; V was cut back by 2 bases and J by 2 bases. The germline V gene encodes CDR1 SGHVS and CDR2 FNYEAQ.

This TCR derives from a person between 18 and 65 years old who received the Ad26.COV2.S COVID-19 vaccine or a placebo. The source was peripheral blood, collected in a trial of Ad26.COV2.S vaccine versus placebo. The gene calls are TRBV7-6 and TRBJ2-7; 9 bases are a match to TRBD2. The CDR3 here is CASSLTLAGAPYEQYF. In DNA, the CDR3 is TGTGCCAGCAGCTTAACCTTAGCGGGAGCGCCCTACGAGCAGTACTTC.